The source of this TCR beta chain is a study of T cell responses to AZD1222 COVID-19 vaccine. Findings and caveats of the study: Reports indicate that nearly half of spike-specific TCRs are directed at unmutated variant regions. Spike-spanning, vaccine-associated CD4 TCRs were dominant at 160-218 and 743-854. Baseline seropositives among AZD1222 recipients totaled only 5 or 6.

Sequencing used immunoSEQ multiplex PCR; TCRdb keeps in-frame clones, though not all of them. The table includes about 150,000 clones, approximately 90% detected once. A word on this clone: No antigen is known for it.

The sequences come from peripheral blood, collected on day 0 of AZD1222 vaccination. This receptor was identified in an adult in good health.

This chain's CDR3 is CAISESKSSNQPQHF. The CDR3 DNA reads TGTGCCATCAGTGAGTCGAAAAGTAGCAATCAGCCCCAGCATTTT. The chain recombines TRBV10-3 with TRBJ1-5; the D is unclear. This CDR3 spans 15 amino acids. The ends were cut back, 0 bases at V and 0 bases at J, with 6 bases in the middle. In germline, CDR1 is ENHRY, CDR2 SYGVKD.